This TCR beta chain was documented in a study of cytomegalovirus exposure and HLA in healthy donors (dated by TCRdb to the late 2010s). Looking at the study overall: An earlier analysis of approximately 640 of the donors reported 250 to 300 Gb of sequence data and some 100 million unique TCR beta sequences from about 179 million T cells. Besides the first cohort of roughly 640 subjects, a separate validation cohort made up of over a hundred different subjects was used. The aim of the study was to test whether cataloging public T cell receptors could identify signatures of past pathogen exposure. High-throughput TCR immunosequencing, statistical association of individual TCRs with disease status, and machine learning were combined to predict cytomegalovirus infection status. The later analysis used no new phenotypic data to find candidate immune exposures, relying instead on TCR beta sequences and their occurrence across donors. In a later analysis, previously published TCR beta repertoires from roughly 710 donors were re-analyzed and high-resolution HLA genotyping was added so that TCR occurrence patterns could be studied. The study used immunosequencing to profile the T cell repertoires of approximately 650 subjects and linked those repertoires to cytomegalovirus serostatus. Donor age, sex, ethnicity and CMV serostatus were compiled alongside the repertoire data. Around 320 gigabases of sequencing data and approximately 85 million unique TCR sequences were included in an early release covering several hundred HLA-typed donors. The genetic ancestry cluster associated with self-reported Caucasian donors included roughly four fifths of the roughly 410 genotyped donors. An earlier analysis of approximately 580 of the donors used high-throughput TCR beta sequencing to judge whether each TCR beta V gene segment behaved as functional or pseudogenic. All discovery cohort repertoires had been generated on a single sequencing platform. HLA typing included class I and class II loci at four-digit resolution. Among over 350 genotyped donors of the cohort, an average of about 240,000 unique TCR beta nucleotide sequences were sequenced per donor, roughly a sixth of them non-productive. In a later genetic analysis, genome-wide SNP genotypes for about 65% of the 666 donors were used, and that subset was treated as a discovery cohort. A handful of DR-DQ haplotypes were treated as single units for association and clustering because of strong linkage in the cohort. The number of donors typed differed by locus, with about 629-640 for A, B, C, DRB1 and DQB1, 522 for DQA1, 606 for DPA1, and approximately 470 for DPB1. Points the paper makes about the study in general: In a later genetic analysis, fewer N-insertions in productive TCRs were reported among donors in an Asian-associated ancestry cluster than the roughly 700-donor mean. Presence/absence analyses assumed roughly uniform sequencing depth across donors, an assumption that may not hold. A cluster of highly shared sequence variants was judged likely to be a technical artifact of the sequencing pipeline. In a later genetic analysis, a missense DCLRE1C variant was associated with V-gene and J-gene trimming of TCR beta chains, and the association was replicated in an independent cohort. In this cohort, only TCR beta chains were sequenced, and detectable features were limited by the absence of alpha or paired-chain data. A few of the identified cytomegalovirus-associated TCR beta chains were confirmed in vitro to be specific for cytomegalovirus antigens. Immune exposure information for the cohort was limited to CMV serostatus. According to a later analysis, parvovirus B19, influenza, CMV and Epstein-Barr virus appeared linked to several top co-occurrence clusters. HLA typing was unavailable for some donors at each locus, so association tests used only the typed subset. Correlated functional status among segregating V segments might be attributable to linkage disequilibrium, but an unknown experimental factor could not be ruled out. Strong co-occurrence of HLA alleles, especially DR and DQ, made assigning TCR associations to individual alleles difficult. Most CMV-associated TCR beta chains appeared to be HLA-restricted in a later analysis, and the HLA associations seemed to be driven largely by CMV exposure. Because counts were too low, 15 to 20 rarely observed V segments, including chromosome 9 orphons, were left out of the earlier analysis of some 600 of the donors. In an earlier analysis of some 500 of the donors, most TCR beta V segments appeared in productive rearrangements about 90% or about 30% of the time, broadly matching IMGT annotations. While some public TCRs were present in many individuals, most TCR sequences turned up only very rarely across donors. Compared with equally common non-associated chains, HLA-associated TCR beta chains in a later analysis were more clonally expanded and had lower generation probabilities. The classifier was reported to diagnose cytomegalovirus status with high specificity and sensitivity in both the original and validation cohorts. In a later analysis, the rate of TCR association differed among HLA loci, with DRB1 alleles having the most associated TCRs and HLA-C alleles having the fewest. It was suggested by the authors that the approach could potentially be generalized to other disease states and immunological phenotypes. The study gave a list of about 170 TCR beta chains associated with cytomegalovirus. A further reported finding was that TCR beta sequences accurately predicted the HLA-A and HLA-B alleles for most subjects in the first cohort. Some IMGT-functional V segments, including TRBV6-2 and TRBV6-3, could not be told apart with the 87-base-pair reads, so those segments were excluded. Specific HLA alleles were associated with 15,000 to 20,000 TCR beta sequences at a false discovery rate of 0.05 in a later analysis.

The cohort was made up of around 720 healthy bone marrow donors. All cohort members were sampled while nominally healthy, although unrecorded immune exposures were likely present. The donor was CMV seronegative and belonged to the group of 352 seronegative cohort members. A peripheral blood sample was collected from each donor, and TCR beta sequencing was performed on peripheral blood mononuclear cells. Genomic DNA extraction from the blood cell samples was performed with the Qiagen DNeasy Blood Extraction Kit. Receptors were amplified or captured by the immunoSEQ multiplex PCR assay. For the multiplex PCR, a mixture combining 60 forward primers for TCR Vbeta segments and 13 reverse primers for TCR Jbeta segments was used. The CDR3 region of rearranged TCR beta genes was amplified from genomic DNA with a multiplex PCR assay. On the Illumina HiSeq System, the amplified TCR beta libraries were sequenced as 87-base-pair reads. In the original analysis: A later analysis counted tens of millions of unique TCR beta chains across the 500 to 850 repertoires, and 9.5 million to 11 million of these chains were shared by at least two donors. To remove PCR and sequencing errors, raw reads were error-corrected and collapsed into unique sequences using a nearest-neighbor algorithm that merged closely related sequences. To assign V, D and J gene segments, CDR3 sequences were aligned to IMGT reference sequences. For a sequence to be retained, a match of at least six nucleotides was required to both a V gene segment and a J gene segment. A rearrangement was called productive if the CDR3 had no stop codons and remained in frame with V and J, and every other rearrangement was called non-productive. Following IMGT convention, CDR3 was defined as the stretch from the second conserved V-encoded cysteine up to the conserved J-encoded phenylalanine. In an earlier analysis of 587 of the donors, sequences lacking an unambiguous match to a single V gene segment were excluded. In an earlier analysis of 587 of the donors, a V segment was called functional when productive rearrangements were above 56.7%, and segregating when the standard deviation between donors exceeded 5%. A statistical classification framework was developed to diagnose cytomegalovirus status using the catalog of TCR beta chain sequences. In a later analysis, V and J genes were assigned by comparing TCR nucleotide sequences against IMGT/GENE-DB human TR gene sequences. Using the TCRdist pipeline, a later analysis assigned CDR3 sequences along with most-parsimonious VDJ recombination scenarios. In a later analysis, every TCR beta chain was defined by the combination of its CDR3 amino acid sequence and its V-gene family, and reads without a unique V-gene family were dropped. In a later analysis, a few hundred highly shared, low-generation-probability nucleotide sequences were removed to address suspected cross-contamination and a sequencing artifact. A later analysis calculated a clonal expansion index for each public chain from normalized within-repertoire ranks of inferred template counts. Generation probabilities in a later analysis came from a VDJ recombination model fitted to out-of-frame rearrangements, and those results were checked against IGoR. In a later analysis, hypergeometric tests were used to score TCR-TCR, TCR-HLA and TCR-CMV co-occurrence, with a repertoire-size bias correction applied to TCR pairs. To estimate false discovery rates, a later analysis permuted the HLA or CMV assignments 20 times. A later analysis grouped co-occurring TCRs with DBSCAN, adding TCRdist sequence similarity when clustering within HLA-allele-positive subsets. Repertoires with fewer than 30,000 or more than 120,000 public chains were left out of co-occurrence clustering, as were a handful of repertoires with anomalous nucleotide sharing. TCRdb obtained this table from immuneACCESS and retained in-frame rearrangements with V and J assigned. These tables miss some clones; where compared with another copy, unresolved V genes account for less than half of the shortfall, and the remainder is unexplained. That table supplies the V and J calls and clone size; D and trimming were determined from the DNA. The sample table contains about 94,000 clones; only one count was recorded for about three fifths of them. Together, the top ten hold 3.9% of the sample.

Points on this clone: This receptor's antigen is unknown. No base qualities exist here, and no much larger clone lies one base off it.

V is shortened by 1 base, J by 3 bases, and the region joining them spans 6 bases. The germline V gene provides CDR1 SGHTA and CDR2 FQGNSA. Measured from the cysteine to the phenylalanine, the CDR3 is 13 residues long. Only the CDR3 portion is preserved as DNA: 39 bases, with reading frame beginning at the first base. Rearrangement joined TRBV7-2 to TRBJ1-1, with no confident D gene call. The sequence was obtained from a man aged 25-45 years in good health and CMV-seronegative. Sample: PBMCs. The CDR3 region: CASSLVRDTEAFF. The DNA sequence follows: TGTGCCAGCAGCTTAGTCCGGGACACTGAAGCTTTCTTT.